This T cell receptor (beta chain) was recovered during a study of blood T cell repertoires in COVID-19. Study context: In each case, the material was cDNA or gDNA derived from T cells, B-cell-depleted T cells, or PBMCs.

This clone was observed a handful of times. Libraries were prepared by immunoSEQ multiplex PCR; TCRdb keeps only in-frame clonotypes and omits some of them. The table has around 140,000 clones, around 82% seen once; the top ten hold approximately 1.5%. The sequence derives from a man aged 60 to 75 with acute or convalescent COVID-19. Sequenced material: peripheral blood.

CDR3 amino acids: CASSDVRGRTQYF. DNA for the CDR3: TGTGCCAGCAGTGATGTGAGGGGGCGGACCCAGTACTTC. V is TRBV6-1 and J is TRBJ2-5, with 7 bases identical to TRBD1. Germline V gene lookup returns CDR1 MNHNS and CDR2 SASEGT. This CDR3 contains 13 residues. V lost 3 bases, J lost 7 bases, and 5 bases stayed unmatched.